This T cell receptor (beta chain) was sequenced in a study of T-cell reconstitution after alpha-beta-depleted transplantation in children. The library targeted TCRbeta and was prepared with unique molecular identifiers. Using its own MiXCR run on the PCR reads, TCRdb lists one record per CDR3 protein. The repertoire holds some 490,000 distinct CDR3 sequences, with approximately 12% as singletons. Germline lookup yields CDR1 MGHDK and CDR2 SYGVNS. Unmatched junction bases numbered 11, after V lost 3 bases and J lost 4 bases. The CDR3 sequence is 17 residues long. The starting material was PBMCs from the stem cell graft donor, obtained from the stem cell graft. This sequence originates from a human donor who donated a stem cell graft to a child with combined immunodeficiency. This chain links TRBV25-1 with TRBJ2-5; 10 nucleotides align to TRBD2. In DNA form, the CDR3 reads TGTGCCAGCAGTGATCCAGCGGGGGGGCCTTATGGAGAGACCCAGTACTTC. Its protein is CASSDPAGGPYGETQYF. Full variable domain (remainder filled in from reference TRBV25-1 and TRBJ2-5): EADIYQTPRYLVIGTGKKITLECSQTMGHDKMYWYQQDPGMELHLIHYSYGVNSTEKGDLSSESTVSRIRTEHFPLTLESARPSHTSQYLCASSDPAGGPYGETQYFGPGTRLLVL.